The present TCR beta chain was sequenced within a study of CD8+ T cells in alopecia areata. Whole-study context: Treated patients swallowed 5 to 10 mg of oral tofacitinib twice daily. Study outcomes and limitations: Amid tofacitinib therapy, many expanded lesional clones stayed present in scalp and blood.

In its sample, this clone was seen a few times. The antigen is unknown. Sequencing relied on a cDNA template that was reverse transcribed from extracted RNA. Clones were sequenced by immunoSEQ multiplex PCR, and TCRdb holds only the in-frame ones, with some missing. Found here are roughly 200,000 clones, less than 45% of them singletons; the top ten hold roughly 0.5%. Germline loops: CDR1 MGHDK, CDR2 SYGVNS. The V gene lost 4 bases and the J gene lost 4 bases, with 12 bases spanning the gap. The CDR3 is made up of 14 amino acids. Regarding treatment: oral pan-JAK inhibitor, 5-10 mg twice daily. In alopecia areata patients, both lesional scalp punch biopsies and peripheral blood were collected.

The rearrangement joins TRBV25-1 to TRBJ2-3; D unclear. The material sequenced was CD4+ T cells sorted from blood, taken at approximately week 30, from a patient treated with tofacitinib. The receptor's source is a human donor with alopecia areata. The CDR3: CASSGPRRADTQYF. CDR3 nucleotide sequence: TGTGCCAGCAGTGGGCCGAGGCGAGCAGATACGCAGTATTTT.